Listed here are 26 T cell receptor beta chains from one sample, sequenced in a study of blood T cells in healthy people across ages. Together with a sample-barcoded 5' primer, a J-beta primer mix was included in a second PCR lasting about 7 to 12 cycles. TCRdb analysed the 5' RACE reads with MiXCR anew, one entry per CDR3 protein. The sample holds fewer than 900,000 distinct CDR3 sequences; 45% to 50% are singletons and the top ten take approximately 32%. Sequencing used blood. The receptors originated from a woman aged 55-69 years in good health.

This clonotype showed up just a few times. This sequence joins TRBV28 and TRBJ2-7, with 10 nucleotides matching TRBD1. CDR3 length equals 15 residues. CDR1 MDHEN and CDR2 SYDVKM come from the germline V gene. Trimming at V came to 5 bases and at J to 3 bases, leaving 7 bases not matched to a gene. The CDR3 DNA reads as TGTGCCAGCAGTCACTCCGGGACAGGGGTCTACGAGCAGTACTTC. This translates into CASSHSGTGVYEQYF.

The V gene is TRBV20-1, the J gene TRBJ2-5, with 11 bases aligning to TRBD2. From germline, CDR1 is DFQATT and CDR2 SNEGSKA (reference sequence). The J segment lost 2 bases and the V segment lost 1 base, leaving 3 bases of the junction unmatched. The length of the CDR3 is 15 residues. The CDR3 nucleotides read TGCAGTGCTAGAGGTACTAGCGGGGGACAAGAGACCCAGTACTTC. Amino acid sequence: CSARGTSGGQETQYF.

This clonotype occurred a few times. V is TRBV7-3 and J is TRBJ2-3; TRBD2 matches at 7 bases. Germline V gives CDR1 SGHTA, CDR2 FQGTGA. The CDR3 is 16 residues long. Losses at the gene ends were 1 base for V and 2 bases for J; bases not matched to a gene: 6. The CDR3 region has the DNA TGTGCCAGCAGCTTAAGTCCAGCGGGATCCACAGATACGCAGTATTTT. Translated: CASSLSPAGSTDTQYF.

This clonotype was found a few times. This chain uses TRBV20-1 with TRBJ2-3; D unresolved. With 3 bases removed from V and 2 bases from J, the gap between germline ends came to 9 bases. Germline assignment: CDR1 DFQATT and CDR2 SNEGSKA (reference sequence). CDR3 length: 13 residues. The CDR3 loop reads CSASSRNTDTQYF. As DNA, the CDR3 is TGCAGTGCTAGTAGCCGAAACACAGATACGCAGTATTTT.

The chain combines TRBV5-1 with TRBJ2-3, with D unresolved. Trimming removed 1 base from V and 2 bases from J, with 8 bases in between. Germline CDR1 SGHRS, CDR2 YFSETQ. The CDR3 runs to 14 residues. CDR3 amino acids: CASSLLDSTDTQYF. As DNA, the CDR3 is TGCGCCAGCAGCTTGTTAGATTCCACAGATACGCAGTATTTT.

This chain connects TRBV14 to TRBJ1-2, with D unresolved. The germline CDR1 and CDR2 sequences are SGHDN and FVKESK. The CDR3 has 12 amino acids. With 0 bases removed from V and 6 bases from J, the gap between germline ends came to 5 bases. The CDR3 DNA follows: TGTGCCAGCAGCCAAGATGGCGATGGCTACACCTTC. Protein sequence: CASSQDGDGYTF.

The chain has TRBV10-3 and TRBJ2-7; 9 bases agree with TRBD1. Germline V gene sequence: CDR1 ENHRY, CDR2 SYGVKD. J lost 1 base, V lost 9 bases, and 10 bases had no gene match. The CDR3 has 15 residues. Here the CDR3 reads CAISQGARKSYEQYF. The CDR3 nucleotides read TGTGCCATATCACAGGGGGCGAGAAAGTCCTACGAGCAGTACTTC.

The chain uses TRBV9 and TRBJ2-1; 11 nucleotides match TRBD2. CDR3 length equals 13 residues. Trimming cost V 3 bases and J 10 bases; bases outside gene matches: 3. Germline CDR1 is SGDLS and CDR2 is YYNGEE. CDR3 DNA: TGTGCCAGCAGCGCGACTAGCGGGATCGAGCAGTTCTTC. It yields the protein CASSATSGIEQFF.

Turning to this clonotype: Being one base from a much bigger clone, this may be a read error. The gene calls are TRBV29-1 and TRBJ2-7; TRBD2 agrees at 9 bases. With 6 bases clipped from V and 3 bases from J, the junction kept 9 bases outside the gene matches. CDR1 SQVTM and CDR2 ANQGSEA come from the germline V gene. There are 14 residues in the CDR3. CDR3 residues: CSVGKGLAGYEQYF. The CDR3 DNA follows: TGCAGCGTGGGTAAGGGACTAGCCGGCTACGAGCAGTACTTC.

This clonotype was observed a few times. CDR3 sequence: CSVAPPNEQFF. DNA of the CDR3: TGCAGCGTAGCCCCTCCCAATGAGCAGTTCTTC. The chain has TRBV29-1 and TRBJ2-1; D gene uncertain. V was shortened by 6 bases and J by 6 bases, with 9 bases between the two germline ends. The CDR3 extends over 11 amino acids. CDR1 SQVTM and CDR2 ANQGSEA come from the germline V gene.

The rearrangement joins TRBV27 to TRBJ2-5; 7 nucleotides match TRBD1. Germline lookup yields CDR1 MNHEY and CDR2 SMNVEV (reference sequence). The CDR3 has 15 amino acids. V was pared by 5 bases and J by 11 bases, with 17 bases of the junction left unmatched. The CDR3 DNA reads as TGTGCCAGCAGTCTCCGGGACAGACCGAACAATGAGCAGTACTTC. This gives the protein CASSLRDRPNNEQYF.

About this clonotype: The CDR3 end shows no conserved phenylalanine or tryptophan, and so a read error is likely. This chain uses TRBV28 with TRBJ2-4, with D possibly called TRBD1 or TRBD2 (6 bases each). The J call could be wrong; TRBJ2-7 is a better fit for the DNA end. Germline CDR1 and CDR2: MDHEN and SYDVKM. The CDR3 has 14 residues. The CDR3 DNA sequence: TGTGCCAGCAGAGAAACAGGGAGGCGTTACGAGCAGTACTTA. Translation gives CASRETGRRYEQYL.

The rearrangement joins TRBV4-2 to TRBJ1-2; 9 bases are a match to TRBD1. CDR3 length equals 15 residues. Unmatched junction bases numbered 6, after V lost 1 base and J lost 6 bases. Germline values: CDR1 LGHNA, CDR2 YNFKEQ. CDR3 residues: CASSQGQGGNNGYTF. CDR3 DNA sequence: TGTGCCAGCAGCCAAGGACAGGGGGGAAATAATGGCTACACCTTC.

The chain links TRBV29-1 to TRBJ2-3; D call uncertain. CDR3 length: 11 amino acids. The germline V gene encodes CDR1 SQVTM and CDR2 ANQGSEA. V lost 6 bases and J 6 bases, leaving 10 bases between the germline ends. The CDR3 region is CSVAGWDTQYF. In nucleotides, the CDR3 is TGCAGCGTGGCCGGGTGGGATACGCAGTATTTT.

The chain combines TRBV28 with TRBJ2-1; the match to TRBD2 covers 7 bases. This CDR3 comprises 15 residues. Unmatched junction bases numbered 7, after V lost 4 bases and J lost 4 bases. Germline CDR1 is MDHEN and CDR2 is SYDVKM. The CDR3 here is CASSSSGEGYNEQFF. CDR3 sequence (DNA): TGTGCCAGCAGTTCAAGCGGGGAGGGGTACAATGAGCAGTTCTTC.

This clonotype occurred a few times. CDR3 in amino acids: CASSFGQGGYGYTF. In DNA, the CDR3 is TGTGCCAGCAGCTTTGGACAGGGCGGCTATGGCTACACCTTC. The V gene is TRBV11-1, the J gene TRBJ1-2; TRBD1 aligns across 8 bases. Unmatched junction bases numbered 4, after V lost 3 bases and J lost 4 bases. This CDR3 is built from 14 residues. The germline V gene encodes CDR1 SGHAT and CDR2 FQDESV (reference sequence).

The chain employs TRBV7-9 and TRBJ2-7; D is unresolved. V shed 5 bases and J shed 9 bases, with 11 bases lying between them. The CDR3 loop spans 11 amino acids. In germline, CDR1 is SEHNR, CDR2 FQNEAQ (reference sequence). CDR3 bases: TGTGCCAGCAGCATGAGTCTCTCGCAGTACTTC. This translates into CASSMSLSQYF.

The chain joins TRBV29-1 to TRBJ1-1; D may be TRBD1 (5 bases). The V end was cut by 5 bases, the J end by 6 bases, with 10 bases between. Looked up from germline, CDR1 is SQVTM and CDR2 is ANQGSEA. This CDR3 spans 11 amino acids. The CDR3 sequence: CSVIRGAEAFF. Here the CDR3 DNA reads TGCAGCGTTATAAGAGGGGCTGAAGCTTTCTTT.

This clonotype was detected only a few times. The CDR3 bases are TGCAGCGTAAGACAGGACCTCTACGAGCAGTACTTC. It specifies CSVRQDLYEQYF. The chain recombines TRBV29-1 with TRBJ2-7; TRBD1 might be the D (6 bases). This CDR3 has 12 residues. Trimming removed 6 bases at V and 3 bases at J, with 12 bases between. Germline V gene sequence: CDR1 SQVTM, CDR2 ANQGSEA.

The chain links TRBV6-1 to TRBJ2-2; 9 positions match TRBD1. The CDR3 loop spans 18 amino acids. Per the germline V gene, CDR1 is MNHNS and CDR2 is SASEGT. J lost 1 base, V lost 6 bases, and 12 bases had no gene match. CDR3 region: CASRSGQGGSRNTGELFF. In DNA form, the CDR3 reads TGTGCCAGCAGATCGGGACAGGGAGGTTCCCGGAACACCGGGGAGCTGTTTTTT.

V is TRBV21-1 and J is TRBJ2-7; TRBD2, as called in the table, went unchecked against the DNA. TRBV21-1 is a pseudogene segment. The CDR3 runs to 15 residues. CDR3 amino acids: CASSKAGGLSYEQYF. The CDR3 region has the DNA TGTGCCAGCAGCAAAGCGGGCGGGTTGTCCTACGAGCAGTACTTC.

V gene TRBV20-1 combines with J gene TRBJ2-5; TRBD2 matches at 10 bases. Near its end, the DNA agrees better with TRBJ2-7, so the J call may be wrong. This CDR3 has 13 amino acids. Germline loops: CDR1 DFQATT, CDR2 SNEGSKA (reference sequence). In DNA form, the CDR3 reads TGCAGCCACAGGACTAGCGGAGAATACGAGCAGTACTTC. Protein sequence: CSHRTSGEYEQYF.

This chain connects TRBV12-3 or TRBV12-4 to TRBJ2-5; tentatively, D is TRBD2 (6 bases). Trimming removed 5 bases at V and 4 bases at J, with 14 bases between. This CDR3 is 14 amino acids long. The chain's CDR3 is CASSTGDTRETQYF. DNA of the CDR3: TGTGCCAGCAGTACGGGAGACACTCGAGAGACCCAGTACTTC.

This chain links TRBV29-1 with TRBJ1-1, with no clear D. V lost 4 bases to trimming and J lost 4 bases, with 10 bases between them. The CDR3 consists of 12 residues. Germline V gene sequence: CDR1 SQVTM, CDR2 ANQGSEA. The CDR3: CSVAGGGTEAFF. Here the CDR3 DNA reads TGCAGCGTTGCGGGCGGCGGCACTGAAGCTTTCTTT.

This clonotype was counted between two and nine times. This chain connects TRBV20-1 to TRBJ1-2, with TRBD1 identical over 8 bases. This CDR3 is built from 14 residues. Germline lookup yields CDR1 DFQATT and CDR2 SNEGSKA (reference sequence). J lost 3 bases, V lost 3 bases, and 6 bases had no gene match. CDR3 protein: CSASQGASDYGYTF. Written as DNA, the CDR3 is TGCAGTGCTAGCCAGGGGGCATCGGACTATGGCTACACCTTC.

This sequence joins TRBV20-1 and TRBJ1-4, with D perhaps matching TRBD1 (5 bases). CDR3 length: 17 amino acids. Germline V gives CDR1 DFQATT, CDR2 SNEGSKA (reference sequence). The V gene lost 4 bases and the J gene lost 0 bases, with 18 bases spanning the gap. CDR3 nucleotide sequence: TGCAGTGCTATATCGGCCACAGGAGATGCAACTAATGAAAAACTGTTTTTT. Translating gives CSAISATGDATNEKLFF.